The rows below give T cell receptor beta chains drawn from one sample of a study of blood T cell repertoires in COVID-19. Method: immunoSEQ multiplex PCR; TCRdb's copy keeps in-frame clones and lacks some. The sample records 180,000 or so clones, about 83% being singletons. Source material: peripheral blood. The receptors shown here come from a man between 40 and 49 years old who had recovered from COVID-19. Each CDR3 is given with its conserved first and last residue. The D gene is left open where the match is weak. Clone size is stated in some rows and not others, as once, few, many or a class when expanded.

CDR3aa: CANSGQGAIEQYF; CDR3nt: TGTGCCAATTCGGGACAGGGGGCGATCGAGCAGTACTTC; abundance: NA; v_gene: TRBV25-1; j_gene: TRBJ2-7; d_gene: TRBD1
CDR3aa: CASSLGTGVDTQYF; CDR3nt: TGCGCCAGCAGCCTCGGGACAGGGGTAGATACGCAGTATTTT; abundance: NA; v_gene: TRBV5-1; j_gene: TRBJ2-3; d_gene: TRBD1
CDR3aa: CASSLQTSGGAYEQYF; CDR3nt: TGTGCCAGCAGCTTACAGACTAGCGGGGGGGCCTACGAGCAGTACTTC; abundance: NA; v_gene: TRBV7-8; j_gene: TRBJ2-7; d_gene: TRBD2
CDR3aa: CAWRALAGGSSSTDTQYF; CDR3nt: TGTGCCTGGAGAGCTCTGGCGGGAGGGTCCTCTAGCACAGATACGCAGTATTTT; abundance: NA; v_gene: TRBV30; j_gene: TRBJ2-3; d_gene: TRBD2
CDR3aa: CASSVGGSADTQYF; CDR3nt: TGTGCCAGCAGCGTAGGCGGGAGCGCAGATACGCAGTATTTT; abundance: NA; v_gene: TRBV9; j_gene: TRBJ2-3; d_gene: TRBD2
CDR3aa: CASSLVSEPYNEQFF; CDR3nt: TGTGCCAGCAGCTTAGTGTCAGAACCCTACAATGAGCAGTTCTTC; abundance: NA; v_gene: TRBV7-2; j_gene: TRBJ2-1; d_gene: NA
CDR3aa: CASSLGGAEGYTF; CDR3nt: TGTGCCAGCAGCTTGGGGGGCGCAGAGGGCTACACCTTC; abundance: NA; v_gene: TRBV5-4; j_gene: TRBJ1-2; d_gene: NA
CDR3aa: CASSQVVYEQFF; CDR3nt: TGTGCCAGCAGCCAAGTCGTGTATGAGCAGTTCTTC; abundance: once; v_gene: TRBV3-1/TRBV3-2; j_gene: TRBJ2-1; d_gene: NA
CDR3aa: CASSTGQVTGNTIYF; CDR3nt: TGTGCCAGCAGTACGGGACAAGTTACTGGAAACACCATATATTTT; abundance: few; v_gene: TRBV6-2/TRBV6-3; j_gene: TRBJ1-3; d_gene: NA
CDR3aa: CASSHRTAVPTQYF; CDR3nt: TGTGCCAGCAGCCACCGGACTGCCGTCCCGACCCAGTACTTC; abundance: NA; v_gene: TRBV3-1/TRBV3-2; j_gene: TRBJ2-5; d_gene: NA
CDR3aa: CASSHLGAGETQYF; CDR3nt: TGCGCCAGCAGCCACCTAGGGGCGGGGGAGACCCAGTACTTC; abundance: NA; v_gene: TRBV4-3; j_gene: TRBJ2-5; d_gene: NA
CDR3aa: CASSASSGSSYNEQFF; CDR3nt: TGTGCCAGCTCAGCCTCTAGCGGGAGCTCCTACAATGAGCAGTTCTTC; abundance: NA; v_gene: TRBV18; j_gene: TRBJ2-1; d_gene: TRBD2
CDR3aa: CASSFTPTRSGGEQYF; CDR3nt: TGTGCCAGCAGCTTTACCCCCACGCGATCGGGGGGCGAGCAGTACTTC; abundance: NA; v_gene: TRBV11-2; j_gene: TRBJ2-7; d_gene: TRBD2
CDR3aa: CASSLGLAGDTGELFF; CDR3nt: TGTGCCAGCAGCTTAGGGCTAGCGGGGGACACCGGGGAGCTGTTTTTT; abundance: once; v_gene: TRBV7-9; j_gene: TRBJ2-2; d_gene: TRBD2
CDR3aa: CASSLTGTGKTDNQPQHF; CDR3nt: TGTGCCAGCAGCTTAACAGGGACAGGGAAAACTGACAATCAGCCCCAGCATTTT; abundance: NA; v_gene: TRBV7-3; j_gene: TRBJ1-5; d_gene: TRBD1
CDR3aa: CASSTTGPPNTGELFF; CDR3nt: TGTGCCAGTAGTACAACAGGGCCTCCGAACACCGGGGAGCTGTTTTTT; abundance: few; v_gene: TRBV19; j_gene: TRBJ2-2; d_gene: NA
CDR3aa: CASSKRGGTEAFF; CDR3nt: TGTGCCAGCAGTAAAAGGGGTGGGACTGAAGCTTTCTTT; abundance: NA; v_gene: TRBV7-2; j_gene: TRBJ1-1; d_gene: NA
CDR3aa: CASSLFGRGNTEAFF; CDR3nt: TGTGCCAGCAGTTTATTTGGGCGGGGGAACACTGAAGCTTTCTTT; abundance: NA; v_gene: TRBV27; j_gene: TRBJ1-1; d_gene: NA
CDR3aa: CASSLMGGFFGNTIYF; CDR3nt: TGTGCCAGCAGCCTAATGGGAGGTTTCTTTGGAAACACCATATATTTT; abundance: few; v_gene: TRBV9; j_gene: TRBJ1-3; d_gene: NA
CDR3aa: CASSLTSGGNPQYF; CDR3nt: TGTGCCAGCAGCCTGACTAGCGGGGGGAACCCGCAGTACTTC; abundance: NA; v_gene: TRBV7-9; j_gene: TRBJ2-7; d_gene: TRBD2
CDR3aa: CASSFRWQGRSPLHF; CDR3nt: TGTGCCAGCAGCTTCCGTTGGCAGGGCCGTTCACCCCTCCACTTT; abundance: NA; v_gene: TRBV11-2; j_gene: TRBJ1-6; d_gene: NA
CDR3aa: CASSLMGQNGETQYF; CDR3nt: TGTGCCAGCAGCTTAATGGGGCAGAATGGGGAGACCCAGTACTTC; abundance: NA; v_gene: TRBV7-3; j_gene: TRBJ2-5; d_gene: NA
CDR3aa: CAIKQGGSTDTQYF; CDR3nt: TGTGCCATCAAACAGGGGGGATCCACAGATACGCAGTATTTT; abundance: NA; v_gene: TRBV10-3; j_gene: TRBJ2-3; d_gene: TRBD1
CDR3aa: CSATTGTGYTF; CDR3nt: TGCAGTGCCACTACAGGGACTGGCTACACCTTC; abundance: NA; v_gene: TRBV20-1; j_gene: TRBJ1-2; d_gene: NA
CDR3aa: CASSLIRSSYEQYF; CDR3nt: TGTGCCAGCAGCTTAATAAGGAGCTCCTACGAGCAGTACTTC; abundance: NA; v_gene: TRBV5-6; j_gene: TRBJ2-7; d_gene: NA
CDR3aa: CATSREAGSRGGGREDTQYF; CDR3nt: TGTGCCACCAGCAGAGAGGCAGGTAGCCGAGGGGGCGGGAGGGAAGATACGCAGTATTTT; abundance: NA; v_gene: TRBV15; j_gene: TRBJ2-3; d_gene: TRBD2
CDR3aa: CASSGGTVNEKLFF; CDR3nt: TGCGCCAGCAGCGGGGGGACAGTCAATGAAAAACTGTTTTTT; abundance: NA; v_gene: TRBV5-1; j_gene: TRBJ1-4; d_gene: TRBD1
CDR3aa: CASSERGEQYF; CDR3nt: TGTGCCAGCTCAGAGAGAGGCGAGCAGTACTTC; abundance: NA; v_gene: TRBV18; j_gene: TRBJ2-7; d_gene: NA
CDR3aa: CASGQGSGGELFF; CDR3nt: TGTGCCAGCGGACAGGGGTCGGGCGGGGAGCTGTTTTTT; abundance: NA; v_gene: TRBV7-3; j_gene: TRBJ2-2; d_gene: TRBD1
CDR3aa: CASSPSGTGELFF; CDR3nt: TGTGCCAGCAGCCCCTCGGGCACCGGGGAGCTGTTTTTT; abundance: NA; v_gene: TRBV12-3/TRBV12-4; j_gene: TRBJ2-2; d_gene: NA
CDR3aa: CASSLSQSGEQYF; CDR3nt: TGTGCCAGCAGCTTAAGCCAATCGGGCGAGCAGTACTTC; abundance: NA; v_gene: TRBV11-3; j_gene: TRBJ2-7; d_gene: NA
CDR3aa: CASSLGPGGSYNEQFF; CDR3nt: TGTGCCAGCAGCTTGGGACCGGGGGGCTCCTACAATGAGCAGTTCTTC; abundance: once; v_gene: TRBV5-5; j_gene: TRBJ2-1; d_gene: TRBD2
CDR3aa: CASSVGTGSYNEQFF; CDR3nt: TGTGCCAGCAGTGTTGGGACAGGGTCCTACAATGAGCAGTTCTTC; abundance: NA; v_gene: TRBV25-1; j_gene: TRBJ2-1; d_gene: TRBD1
CDR3aa: CASSYGGDSYEQYF; CDR3nt: TGTGCCAGCAGTTACGGCGGGGACTCCTACGAGCAGTACTTC; abundance: NA; v_gene: TRBV6-2/TRBV6-3; j_gene: TRBJ2-7; d_gene: NA
CDR3aa: CASSPEVGGQETQYF; CDR3nt: TGTGCCAGCTCACCCGAGGTCGGGGGGCAAGAGACCCAGTACTTC; abundance: NA; v_gene: TRBV18; j_gene: TRBJ2-5; d_gene: TRBD2
CDR3aa: CAWSPRTEAFF; CDR3nt: TGTGCCTGGAGTCCGCGAACTGAAGCTTTCTTT; abundance: once; v_gene: TRBV30; j_gene: TRBJ1-1; d_gene: NA
CDR3aa: CASSVASAGGPQRETQYF; CDR3nt: TGTGCCAGCAGCGTAGCTTCTGCGGGAGGGCCGCAGAGAGAGACCCAGTACTTC; abundance: NA; v_gene: TRBV9; j_gene: TRBJ2-5; d_gene: TRBD2
CDR3aa: CASSRPGGAYNEQFF; CDR3nt: TGCGCCAGCAGCCGCCCCGGGGGGGCTTACAATGAGCAGTTCTTC; abundance: NA; v_gene: TRBV4-1; j_gene: TRBJ2-1; d_gene: TRBD2
CDR3aa: CASSLEVSSSYTF; CDR3nt: TGCGCCAGCAGCTTGGAAGTGTCTTCTAGCTACACCTTC; abundance: NA; v_gene: TRBV5-1; j_gene: TRBJ1-2; d_gene: NA
CDR3aa: CASSSDRETQYF; CDR3nt: TGTGCCAGCAGTTCGGACAGGGAGACCCAGTACTTC; abundance: NA; v_gene: TRBV27; j_gene: TRBJ2-5; d_gene: TRBD1
CDR3aa: CASSSLLTSDTGELFF; CDR3nt: TGTGCCAGCAGCTCCCTTTTAACGTCGGACACCGGGGAGCTGTTTTTT; abundance: NA; v_gene: TRBV7-8; j_gene: TRBJ2-2; d_gene: NA
CDR3aa: CASSPGVGTQYF; CDR3nt: TGTGCCAGCAGTCCAGGGGTGGGGACCCAGTACTTC; abundance: NA; v_gene: TRBV12-3/TRBV12-4; j_gene: TRBJ2-5; d_gene: NA
CDR3aa: CASNRPLDRGYGYTF; CDR3nt: TGTGCCAGCAATCGCCCGCTCGACAGGGGATATGGCTACACCTTC; abundance: NA; v_gene: TRBV7-2; j_gene: TRBJ1-2; d_gene: TRBD1
CDR3aa: CASSQEGGQGIYTF; CDR3nt: TGTGCCAGCAGCCAAGAGGGGGGGCAGGGGATATACACCTTC; abundance: NA; v_gene: TRBV3-1/TRBV3-2; j_gene: TRBJ1-2; d_gene: NA
CDR3aa: CATGGGNNQPQHF; CDR3nt: TGTGCCACCGGGGGAGGTAACAATCAGCCCCAGCATTTT; abundance: NA; v_gene: TRBV12-3/TRBV12-4; j_gene: TRBJ1-5; d_gene: NA
CDR3aa: CASSPGIYEQYF; CDR3nt: TGTGCCAGCAGCCCGGGAATCTACGAGCAGTACTTC; abundance: once; v_gene: TRBV11-3; j_gene: TRBJ2-7; d_gene: NA
CDR3aa: CASSLITGGGYGYTF; CDR3nt: TGCGCCAGCAGCCTCATTACAGGGGGAGGCTATGGCTACACCTTC; abundance: once; v_gene: TRBV5-1; j_gene: TRBJ1-2; d_gene: TRBD1
CDR3aa: CASRQGQGLAGELFF; CDR3nt: TGTGCCAGCAGACAGGGACAGGGCTTGGCCGGGGAGCTGTTTTTT; abundance: NA; v_gene: TRBV6-5; j_gene: TRBJ2-2; d_gene: TRBD1
CDR3aa: CASSLSGQGGYEQYF; CDR3nt: TGTGCCAGCAGCTTATCGGGACAGGGGGGTTACGAGCAGTACTTC; abundance: NA; v_gene: TRBV7-2; j_gene: TRBJ2-7; d_gene: TRBD1
CDR3aa: CASSQGARAGVRNEQFF; CDR3nt: TGCGCCAGCAGCCAAGGGGCCCGAGCGGGAGTGAGGAATGAGCAGTTCTTC; abundance: NA; v_gene: TRBV4-3; j_gene: TRBJ2-1; d_gene: TRBD2
CDR3aa: CASSQEEAMKLFF; CDR3nt: TGTGCCAGCAGCCAAGAGGAGGCGATGAAACTGTTTTTT; abundance: once; v_gene: TRBV14; j_gene: TRBJ1-4; d_gene: NA
CDR3aa: CASSGQGEPQHF; CDR3nt: TGTGCCAGCAGTGGGCAGGGGGAGCCCCAGCATTTT; abundance: NA; v_gene: TRBV28; j_gene: TRBJ1-5; d_gene: TRBD1